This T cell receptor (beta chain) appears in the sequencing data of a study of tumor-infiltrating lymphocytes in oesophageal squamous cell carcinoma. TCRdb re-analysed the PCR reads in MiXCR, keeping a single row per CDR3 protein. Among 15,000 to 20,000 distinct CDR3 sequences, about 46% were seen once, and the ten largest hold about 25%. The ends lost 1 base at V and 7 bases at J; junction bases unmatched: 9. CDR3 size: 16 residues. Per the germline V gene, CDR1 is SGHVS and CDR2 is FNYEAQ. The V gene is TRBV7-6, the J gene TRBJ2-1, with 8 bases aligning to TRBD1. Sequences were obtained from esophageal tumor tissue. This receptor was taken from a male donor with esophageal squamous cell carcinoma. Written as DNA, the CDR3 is TGTGCCAGCAGCTTAGTGTGTTCAGGGGGCTCAAATGAGCAGTTCTTC. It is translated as CASSLVCSGGSNEQFF.